This T cell receptor (beta chain) was observed in a study of T cells after yellow fever vaccination. One entry per CDR3 protein, called by TCRdb with MiXCR from the 5' RACE reads. The sample has hundreds of thousands of distinct CDR3 sequences; about 19% are singletons. This clonotype was seen more than once but under ten times. This CDR3 is built from 14 residues. The V end lost 2 bases, the J end lost 10 bases, and 12 bases lay between the germline ends. CDR1 is SGHTA, CDR2 FQGNSA, per germline. Here the sequenced sample was PBMCs, taken before the yellow fever booster vaccination. The sequence was collected from a man aged 18 to 35 who received the YFV17D yellow fever vaccine. This chain connects TRBV7-2 to TRBJ1-6; no clear D gene. CDR3 amino acids: CASSLPLLGSPLHF. The CDR3 nucleotides are TGTGCCAGCAGCTTACCCCTGCTGGGATCACCCCTCCACTTT.